The subject of this entry is one T cell receptor beta chain. In the original analysis: How many nucleated cells were present was estimated from reference gene primer amplification. Generated by immunoSEQ multiplex PCR, the TCRdb table keeps only in-frame clones and is missing some. V and J calls and clone size are those listed in that table; D and trimming were worked out from the DNA. Among 250,000 to 400,000 clones listed, more than 70% were seen once. These data belong to a study of blood T cell repertoires in COVID-19. Sequences were obtained from peripheral blood. The sequence was collected from a woman in her 30s with COVID-19, enrolled during active disease.

The CDR3 sequence is CASSQGGGSHSPLHF. The DNA of the CDR3 is TGTGCCAGCAGCCAAGGCGGCGGATCCCATTCACCCCTCCACTTT. The chain combines TRBV3-1 (or the pseudogene TRBV3-2) with TRBJ1-6; unclear D gene. Germline V gene lookup returns CDR1 LGHDT and CDR2 YNNKEL (reference sequence). The CDR3 runs 15 residues. The ends were cut back, 1 base at V and 8 bases at J, with 12 bases in the middle.